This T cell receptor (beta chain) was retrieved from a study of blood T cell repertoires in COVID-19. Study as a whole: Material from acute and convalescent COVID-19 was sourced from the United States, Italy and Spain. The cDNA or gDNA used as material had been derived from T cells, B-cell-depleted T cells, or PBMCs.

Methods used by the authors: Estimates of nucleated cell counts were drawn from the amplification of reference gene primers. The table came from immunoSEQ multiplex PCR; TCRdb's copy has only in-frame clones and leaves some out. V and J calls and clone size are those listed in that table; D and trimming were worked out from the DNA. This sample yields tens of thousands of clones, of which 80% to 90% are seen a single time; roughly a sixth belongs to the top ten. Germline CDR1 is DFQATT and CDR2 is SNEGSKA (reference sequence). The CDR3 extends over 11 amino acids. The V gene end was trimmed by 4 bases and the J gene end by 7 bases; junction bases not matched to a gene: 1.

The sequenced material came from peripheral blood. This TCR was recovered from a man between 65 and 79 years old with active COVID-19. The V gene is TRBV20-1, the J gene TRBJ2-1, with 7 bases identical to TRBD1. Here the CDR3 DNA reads TGCAGTGCTACACAGGGGAATGAGCAGTTCTTC. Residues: CSATQGNEQFF.